Following are 8 T cell receptor beta chains from one sample sequenced in a study of shared clonotypes between healthy human individuals. Libraries were prepared by immunoSEQ multiplex PCR; TCRdb keeps only in-frame clonotypes and omits some of them. The sample consists of around 700,000 clones, approximately 74% of them appearing once. Input material: memory CD4+ T cells sorted from blood. Subset in this sample: CD45RA-negative fraction. All receptors derive from a woman in her thirties in good health.

At least ten counts were recorded for this clone. This chain connects TRBV29-1 to TRBJ2-5; D remains ambiguous. V lost 4 bases, J lost 5 bases, and 5 bases lay in between. Germline V gene data show CDR1 as SQVTM and CDR2 as ANQGSEA. This CDR3 region has 10 residues. CDR3 residues: CSVGSETQYF. CDR3 DNA sequence: TGCAGCGTTGGGTCGGAGACCCAGTACTTC.

V and J are TRBV29-1 and TRBJ1-1; D possibly corresponds to TRBD1 (5 bases). V lost 5 bases to trimming and J lost 1 base, with 11 bases between them. The CDR3 is 13 amino acids. Per germline, CDR1 SQVTM and CDR2 ANQGSEA. CDR3 sequence: CSVYGTENTEAFF. In nucleotides, the CDR3 is TGCAGCGTTTACGGGACGGAGAACACTGAAGCTTTCTTT.

The chain employs TRBV5-1 and TRBJ1-1; TRBD1 might be the D (6 bases). Germline lookup yields CDR1 SGHRS and CDR2 YFSETQ. CDR3 size: 15 residues. V lost 4 bases, J lost 1 base, and 14 bases lay in between. The CDR3: CASSPLGQTNTEAFF. CDR3 nucleotides: TGCGCCAGCAGCCCATTGGGACAAACGAACACTGAAGCTTTCTTT.

This rearrangement joins TRBV6-6 to TRBJ1-2; 7 nucleotides line up with TRBD1. The CDR3 has 14 amino acids. Germline CDR1 is MNHNY and CDR2 is SVGAGI (reference sequence). V gave up 5 bases and J gave up 0 bases; unmatched junction bases: 3. CDR3 DNA sequence: TGTGCCAGCAGTGCAGGGGGTACTAACTATGGCTACACCTTC. It is translated as CASSAGGTNYGYTF.

This clone has just one count. The rearrangement joins TRBV5-1 to TRBJ2-7; TRBD2 matches 9 bases. V was clipped by 1 base and J by 4 bases; unmatched bases: 3. The CDR3 sequence is 14 residues long. Germline lookup yields CDR1 SGHRS and CDR2 YFSETQ. In DNA, the CDR3 is TGCGCCAGCAGCTTGTTTAGCGGGAGTTACGAGCAGTACTTC. Translated: CASSLFSGSYEQYF.

Note on this clone: Since a far larger clone is one base different, this is likely a read error. The CDR3 loop is CAWRTGLAGAWETQYF. The CDR3, as DNA: TGTGCCTGGAGGACGGGACTAGCGGGAGCCTGGGAGACCCAGTACTTC. The rearrangement uses TRBV30 and TRBJ2-5; TRBD2 agrees at 14 bases. The J segment lost 5 bases and the V segment lost 3 bases, leaving 8 bases of the junction unmatched. Germline V gene data show CDR1 as GTSNPN and CDR2 as SVGIG (reference sequence). This CDR3 has 16 amino acids.

The chain carries TRBV19 and TRBJ1-5, with unresolved D. Germline V lookup: CDR1 LNHDA, CDR2 SQIVND (reference sequence). V lost 7 bases and J lost 9, with 25 bases in between. The CDR3 is 16 residues long. Here the CDR3 DNA reads TGTGCCAGTAAAAAAAGCGGCGGCTCCCTAAAGGGGCCCCAGCATTTT. Encoded protein: CASKKSGGSLKGPQHF. Full variable domain (outside the CDR3, taken from reference TRBV19 and TRBJ1-5): DGGITQSPKYLFRKEGQNVTLSCEQNLNHDAMYWYRQDPGQGLRLIYYSQIVNDFQKGDIAEGYSVSREKKESFPLTVTSAQKNPTAFYLCASKKSGGSLKGPQHFGDGTRLSIL.

The table lists this clone with a count of one. The J gene is TRBJ1-4, the V gene TRBV20-1, with a tentative D call TRBD1 (6 bases). The V gene's germline CDR1 is DFQATT and CDR2 SNEGSKA (reference sequence). There are 11 residues in the CDR3. With 6 bases removed from V and 11 bases from J, the gap between germline ends came to 13 bases. The CDR3 nucleotides read TGCAGTGCAACGACAGGAGTGAAACTGTTTTTT. Encoded protein: CSATTGVKLFF.